This entry lists 14 T cell receptor beta chains sequenced from one sample in a study of shared clonotypes between healthy human individuals. Libraries were prepared by immunoSEQ multiplex PCR; TCRdb keeps only in-frame clonotypes and omits some of them. The sample includes about 1,500,000 clones, roughly 97% of them seen just once. The specimen sequenced was naive CD4+ T cells sorted from blood. The subset: CD45RA+ positively selected. Receptor source: a man aged 30 to 45 in good health.

The rearrangement uses TRBV5-5 and TRBJ2-4; possibly TRBD1 for D (5 bases). The V end was cut by 4 bases, the J end by 6 bases, with 20 bases between. CDR1 is SGHKS, CDR2 YYEKEE, per germline (reference sequence). The CDR3 length is 16 residues. CDR3 region: CASSLQGRSSANIQYF. In nucleotides, the CDR3 is TGTGCCAGCAGCCTCCAGGGAAGGTCCAGCGCAAACATTCAGTACTTC.

This chain links TRBV7-6 with TRBJ2-7; 8 positions agree with TRBD1. Germline V gene data show CDR1 as SGHVS and CDR2 as FNYEAQ. Trimming took 5 bases from V and 3 from J; bases not matched to a gene: 6. This CDR3 spans 14 amino acids. This CDR3 reads CASSPLDRVYEQYF. The CDR3 nucleotides are TGTGCCAGCAGCCCGCTGGACAGGGTCTACGAGCAGTACTTC.

The chain has TRBV30 and TRBJ1-5; no definite D call. Looked up from germline, CDR1 is GTSNPN and CDR2 is SVGIG (reference sequence). This CDR3 region has 13 residues. V shed 2 bases and J shed 4 bases, with 9 bases lying between them. CDR3 sequence (DNA): TGTGCCTGGAGTTGGCTCCCTAATCAGCCCCAGCATTTT. This sequence encodes CAWSWLPNQPQHF.

The V call is TRBV11-2, the J call TRBJ1-2; TRBD1 matches at 9 bases. Germline V CDR1 and CDR2: SGHAT, FQNNGV. V lost 2 bases to trimming and J lost 4 bases; unmatched junction nucleotides: 8. This CDR3 has 16 amino acids. The CDR3 spells CASSLNNRGLGYGYTF. The DNA of the CDR3 is TGTGCCAGCAGCTTAAACAACAGGGGGCTCGGCTATGGCTACACCTTC. The variable domain in full, completed from reference TRBV11-2 and TRBJ1-2, reads EAGVAQSPRYKIIEKRQSVAFWCNPISGHATLYWYQQILGQGPKLLIQFQNNGVVDDSQLPKDRFSAERLKGVDSTLKIQPAKLEDSAVYLCASSLNNRGLGYGYTFGSGTRLTVV.

The chain has TRBV28 and TRBJ2-3, with D unresolved. CDR3 size: 15 residues. Germline loops: CDR1 MDHEN, CDR2 SYDVKM. The V gene lost 8 bases and the J gene lost 3 bases, with 18 bases spanning the gap. CDR3 nucleotide sequence: TGTGCCAGCGCAAGGCAGTCTCCCTATACAGATACGCAGTATTTT. It specifies CASARQSPYTDTQYF.

This chain connects TRBV4-2 to TRBJ1-2; D perhaps matches TRBD1 (6 bases). The CDR3 loop spans 16 amino acids. V gave up 4 bases and J gave up 5 bases, with 20 bases separating them. Germline V gene data show CDR1 as LGHNA and CDR2 as YNFKEQ. Here the CDR3 reads CASSPNRGQGTYGYTF. CDR3 sequence (DNA): TGTGCCAGCAGCCCCAACCGTGGCCAGGGGACTTATGGCTACACCTTC.

The chain joins TRBV29-1 to TRBJ2-5; no clear D. Looked up from germline, CDR1 is SQVTM and CDR2 is ANQGSEA. The V gene lost 4 bases and the J gene lost 5 bases, with 14 bases spanning the gap. CDR3 length: 13 residues. In DNA form, the CDR3 reads TGCAGCGTTGGATTTGGGATCTGGGAGACCCAGTACTTC. It yields the protein CSVGFGIWETQYF.

The CDR3 DNA follows: TGTGCCAGCTCCAAAGGGACTCCGGGGGCCAACGTCCTGACTTTC. As protein: CASSKGTPGANVLTF. This chain links TRBV18 with TRBJ2-6, with D maybe TRBD2 (6 bases). CDR1 is KGHSH and CDR2 is LQKENI in the germline V gene. The CDR3 is 15 amino acids. V lost 6 bases and J 4 bases, leaving 13 bases between the germline ends.

In this sample, this clone turned up once. The rearrangement joins TRBV13 to TRBJ2-1; TRBD1 or TRBD2 may be the D gene (5 bases each). Germline CDR1 PRHDT, CDR2 FYEKMQ (reference sequence). V lost 4 bases, J lost 7 bases, and 14 bases lay in between. CDR3 length equals 14 residues. The CDR3 DNA reads TGTGCCAGCAGCTCCGGGACCCTCGGGAATGAGCAGTTCTTC. Its translation: CASSSGTLGNEQFF.

V is TRBV6-1 and J is TRBJ1-1; weak D call: TRBD1 (5 bases). V lost 6 bases and J lost 6, with 17 bases in between. This CDR3 has 14 amino acids. CDR1 and CDR2 (germline): MNHNS, SASEGT. CDR3 in DNA: TGTGCCAGCAGGCCCAAAGCTAGGGGCCCTGAAGCTTTCTTT. Translation: CASRPKARGPEAFF.

This chain connects TRBV9 to TRBJ2-1; TRBD2 agrees at 8 bases. V was clipped by 0 bases and J by 5 bases; unmatched bases: 13. The CDR3 is 18 residues long. The germline V gene has CDR1 SGDLS and CDR2 YYNGEE. Here the CDR3 reads CASSVGMEGTSIHNEQFF. CDR3 DNA sequence: TGTGCCAGCAGCGTAGGGATGGAGGGGACTAGTATCCACAATGAGCAGTTCTTC.

The chain carries TRBV7-2 and TRBJ2-7; 15 bases agree with TRBD2. Germline-derived CDR1 and CDR2 are SGHTA and FQGNSA. V gave up 5 bases and J gave up 7 bases; unmatched junction bases: 6. This CDR3 has 15 residues. The CDR3 loop reads CASSITGTSGGEQYF. The CDR3 DNA reads as TGTGCCAGCAGCATCACCGGGACTAGCGGGGGGGAGCAGTACTTC.

The rearrangement uses TRBV18 and TRBJ2-5; TRBD1 matches at 7 bases. CDR1 KGHSH and CDR2 LQKENI come from the germline V gene. J gave up 2 bases and V 2 bases, and 11 bases lay outside the gene matches. The CDR3 has 17 residues. CDR3 DNA sequence: TGTGCCAGCTCACCATCTATGCGCGACAGGGCACAAGAGACCCAGTACTTC. Amino acids: CASSPSMRDRAQETQYF.

CDR3 residues: CASQDSGNQPQHF. In DNA form, the CDR3 reads TGTGCCAGCCAAGACAGCGGCAATCAGCCCCAGCATTTT. This chain connects TRBV2 to TRBJ1-5; perhaps TRBD1 as D (5 bases). V lost 8 bases, J lost 2 bases, and 10 bases lay in between. CDR1 and CDR2 (germline): SNHLY, FYNNEI. The CDR3 covers 13 residues. The whole variable domain, remainder taken from reference TRBV2 and TRBJ1-5, is EPEVTQTPSHQVTQMGQEVILRCVPISNHLYFYWYRQILGQKVEFLVSFYNNEISEKSEIFDDQFSVERPDGSNFTLKIRSTKLEDSAMYFCASQDSGNQPQHFGDGTRLSIL.